What follows are 30 T cell receptor beta chains derived from one specimen sequenced in a study of cytotoxic CD8 clonotypes in ibrutinib-treated CLL (dated by TCRdb to the early 2020s). According to the study, the label for this sample's time point signals: eleven to twelve months on ibrutinib. The library was made by the immunoSEQ multiplex PCR assay. TCRdb re-hosts the immuneACCESS table, in-frame sequences only. Its copies lack some clones; in the studies checked, an unresolved V gene accounts for under half of them, and the cause for the rest is not known. The table for this sample lists about 89,000 clones; 70% to 80% of them were counted only once. Clones ranked in the top ten supply about 33% of the sample. The source material was PBMCs, sampled after 12 months of ibrutinib treatment. The receptors were sampled from a human donor with chronic lymphocytic leukemia.

This clone was recorded a few times. The genes are TRBV7-8 and TRBJ2-7; 11 positions match TRBD2. Germline V gene sequence: CDR1 SGHVS, CDR2 FQNEAQ. The V gene end was trimmed by 3 bases and the J gene end by 6 bases; junction bases not matched to a gene: 7. The CDR3 loop spans 15 amino acids. The CDR3 DNA reads as TGTGCCAGCAGCTTCCTAGCGGGGGGCCCCCTCGAGCAGTACTTC. Protein product: CASSFLAGGPLEQYF. Full variable domain (outside the CDR3, taken from reference TRBV7-8 and TRBJ2-7): GAGVSQSPRYKVAKRGQDVALRCDPISGHVSLFWYQQALGQGPEFLTYFQNEAQLDKSGLPSDRFFAERPEGSVSTLKIQRTQQEDSAVYLCASSFLAGGPLEQYFGPGTRLTVT.

This clone is a singleton in its sample. The J gene is TRBJ2-3, the V gene TRBV7-2; D might be TRBD2 (5 bases). V dropped 5 bases and J dropped 0 bases, with 12 bases sitting between them. Germline V CDR1 and CDR2: SGHTA, FQGNSA. The CDR3 covers 15 residues. This chain's CDR3 is CASSLGVSSTDTQYF. CDR3 bases: TGTGCCAGCAGCCTCGGGGTGTCTAGCACAGATACGCAGTATTTT.

The chain has TRBV27 and TRBJ2-2; D unresolved. The CDR3 totals 13 residues. Between the trimmed V and J ends, which lost 2 bases and 5 bases, there was a span of 6 bases. Germline V CDR1 and CDR2: MNHEY, SMNVEV (reference sequence). The CDR3 DNA follows: TGTGCCAGCAGTTTACTGGGAACCGGGGAGCTGTTTTTT. This gives the protein CASSLLGTGELFF.

This clone has more than one count but fewer than ten. The gene calls are TRBV11-3 and TRBJ1-5; D remains unclear. V was cut by 6 bases and J by 2 bases, with 14 bases left in between. CDR1 is SGHNT, CDR2 YENEEA, per germline. The CDR3 extends over 15 amino acids. The CDR3 loop is CASSPGPICNQPQHF. The CDR3 region has the DNA TGTGCCAGCAGTCCCGGGCCCATCTGCAATCAGCCCCAGCATTTT.

This chain connects TRBV14 to TRBJ2-3; D remains ambiguous. Germline V gives CDR1 SGHDN, CDR2 FVKESK. This CDR3 has 13 residues. V was pared by 4 bases and J by 2 bases, with 7 bases between. In DNA, the CDR3 is TGTGCCAGCAGCCCGCTCCCCACAGATACGCAGTATTTT. Translated, it gives CASSPLPTDTQYF.

This clone was seen a handful of times. The chain joins TRBV5-1 to TRBJ1-2, with 9 nucleotides matching TRBD1. The V gene's germline CDR1 is SGHRS and CDR2 YFSETQ. This CDR3 has 15 residues. The J segment lost 2 bases and the V segment lost 4 bases, leaving 6 bases of the junction unmatched. The CDR3 nucleotides are TGCGCCAGCAGCCCAGGGACAGGGCTCAACTATGGCTACACCTTC. Residues: CASSPGTGLNYGYTF.

The chain couples TRBV7-9 to TRBJ1-4, with D possibly matching TRBD1 (5 bases). The CDR3 loop spans 16 amino acids. The V gene lost 1 base and the J gene lost 7 bases, with 16 bases spanning the gap. Germline assignment: CDR1 SEHNR and CDR2 FQNEAQ (reference sequence). The CDR3 nucleotides are TGTGCCAGCAGCTTAGGCGACAGAGTTTTATCTGAAAAACTGTTTTTT. It encodes CASSLGDRVLSEKLFF.

The V gene is TRBV19, the J gene TRBJ2-5; 9 bases map to TRBD2. Trimming cost V 1 base and J 0 bases; bases outside gene matches: 3. The CDR3 covers 16 residues. Germline V gives CDR1 LNHDA, CDR2 SQIVND (reference sequence). The CDR3 nucleotides read TGTGCCAGTAGTATAGTACCTAGCGGGAACCAAGAGACCCAGTACTTC. Its translation is CASSIVPSGNQETQYF.

This clone has a handful of counts. The chain is built from TRBV18 and TRBJ1-1; 8 bases fit TRBD1. This CDR3 contains 16 residues. Germline V gene sequence: CDR1 KGHSH, CDR2 LQKENI. The trim removed 3 bases at V and 4 bases at J, leaving 10 bases unmatched. The chain's CDR3 is CASSPVTGELSTEAFF. In DNA form, the CDR3 reads TGTGCCAGCTCACCGGTGACAGGGGAGTTGAGCACTGAAGCTTTCTTT.

The chain recombines TRBV12-5 with TRBJ1-4; D uncertain. Trimming stripped 9 bases from V and 8 bases from J, with 19 bases between. In germline, CDR1 is LGHNT, CDR2 FRNRAP. The CDR3 runs 14 residues. The CDR3 loop is CASAGPPGFEKLFF. In DNA, the CDR3 is TGTGCTAGCGCCGGGCCCCCGGGGTTCGAAAAACTGTTTTTT.

This clone was observed a handful of times. The rearrangement joins TRBV7-3 to TRBJ2-1, with TRBD1 identical over 10 bases. This CDR3 has 17 residues. The germline CDR1 and CDR2 sequences are SGHTA and FQGTGA. Trimming at V came to 5 bases and at J to 1 base, leaving 8 bases not matched to a gene. In DNA form, the CDR3 reads TGTGCCAGCAGCGACCCGGACAGGGGGGTGTCCTACAATGAGCAGTTCTTC. Amino acids: CASSDPDRGVSYNEQFF.

The V and J genes are TRBV9 and TRBJ1-2; 8 nucleotides agree with TRBD1. V lost 3 bases and J lost 5; bases outside the gene matches: 12. The germline V gene has CDR1 SGDLS and CDR2 YYNGEE. The CDR3 spans 16 residues. The CDR3 coding sequence is TGTGCCAGCAGCGCGTACGGACAGGGATTTAAGTATGGCTACACCTTC. Amino acid sequence: CASSAYGQGFKYGYTF. Together with reference TRBV9 and TRBJ1-2, the CDR3 gives the full variable domain: DSGVTQTPKHLITATGQRVTLRCSPRSGDLSVYWYQQSLDQGLQFLIQYYNGEERAKGNILERFSAQQFPDLHSELNLSSLELGDSALYFCASSAYGQGFKYGYTFGSGTRLTVV.

The V call is TRBV19, the J call TRBJ2-4; D is perhaps TRBD1 or TRBD2 (5 bases each). Trimming left V 10 bases short and J 7 bases short, with 17 bases between. CDR1 is LNHDA, CDR2 SQIVND, per germline (reference sequence). The CDR3 runs 13 residues. CDR3 amino acids: CATEPGRANIQYF. DNA of the CDR3: TGTGCCACCGAACCAGGGCGGGCTAACATTCAGTACTTC. Full variable domain (missing parts from reference TRBV19 and TRBJ2-4): DGGITQSPKYLFRKEGQNVTLSCEQNLNHDAMYWYRQDPGQGLRLIYYSQIVNDFQKGDIAEGYSVSREKKESFPLTVTSAQKNPTAFYLCATEPGRANIQYFGAGTRLSVL.

V gene TRBV27 combines with J gene TRBJ1-6, with 7 bases aligning to TRBD1. With 10 bases clipped from V and 9 bases from J, the junction kept 15 bases outside the gene matches. CDR3 size: 15 residues. Germline loops: CDR1 MNHEY, CDR2 SMNVEV (reference sequence). The CDR3 nucleotides are TGTGCCACCAAGTTTTCTCGACAGGGAAGTTCACCCCTCCACTTT. It is translated as CATKFSRQGSSPLHF.

The rearrangement links TRBV30 to TRBJ1-2, with D unresolved. Trimming cost V 0 bases and J 6 bases, with 5 bases left between them. Germline CDR1 is GTSNPN and CDR2 is SVGIG (reference sequence). The CDR3 has 11 amino acids. Here the CDR3 reads CAWSVRDGYTF. The CDR3 DNA reads TGTGCCTGGAGTGTTCGGGATGGCTACACCTTC.

The V gene is TRBV7-2, the J gene TRBJ1-6; D is perhaps TRBD1 (5 bases). Trimming took 5 bases from V and 4 from J, leaving 9 bases between them. Germline V gene sequence: CDR1 SGHTA, CDR2 FQGNSA. This CDR3 spans 14 amino acids. CDR3 loop: CASSPGAYNSPLHF. The CDR3 nucleotides are TGTGCCAGCAGCCCCGGGGCGTATAATTCACCCCTCCACTTT.

This clone was seen only once. A read error may explain this, as a much larger clone is one base away. The gene calls are TRBV2 and TRBJ2-7, with TRBD1 matching 9 bases. Germline V CDR1 and CDR2: SNHLY, FYNNEI. CDR3 size: 12 residues. J was trimmed by 2 bases and V by 8 bases; bases with no gene match: 1. This CDR3 reads CASGTGTYEQYF. CDR3 in DNA: TGTGCCAGCGGGACAGGGACCTACGAGCAGTACTTC.

The chain employs TRBV5-1 and TRBJ1-3; D perhaps matches TRBD1 (5 bases). CDR3 length: 14 residues. Trimming took off 4 bases at V and 0 bases at J, with 8 bases between the two ends. Per germline, CDR1 SGHRS and CDR2 YFSETQ. The DNA of the CDR3 is TGCGCCAGCAGCCGGGGCCTCTCTGGAAACACCATATATTTT. It encodes CASSRGLSGNTIYF.

V and J are TRBV6-1 and TRBJ2-2; D might be TRBD1 or TRBD2, each matching 5 bases. CDR1 and CDR2 from the germline V gene are MNHNS and SASEGT. This CDR3 contains 14 residues. The V end was cut by 8 bases, the J end by 3 bases, with 13 bases between. CDR3 in amino acids: CASPPGTDTGELFF. Here the CDR3 DNA reads TGTGCCAGCCCCCCAGGGACCGACACCGGGGAGCTGTTTTTT.

V is TRBV5-4 and J is TRBJ2-6; possibly TRBD1 for D (5 bases). V was cut by 1 base and J by 0 bases, with 11 bases left in between. The CDR3 is 17 residues long. Germline V CDR1 and CDR2: SGHNT, YYREEE (reference sequence). CDR3: CASSLRTPFSGANVLTF. In DNA, the CDR3 is TGTGCCAGCAGCTTGAGGACACCCTTCTCTGGGGCCAACGTCCTGACTTTC.

The chain uses TRBV12-5 and TRBJ2-3, with 7 bases aligning to TRBD1. CDR1 LGHNT and CDR2 FRNRAP come from the germline V gene. This CDR3 contains 16 residues. V lost 6 bases to trimming and J lost 2 bases; unmatched junction nucleotides: 11. DNA for the CDR3: TGTGCTAGTGGGGCCGGGACAGATTCATCCACAGATACGCAGTATTTT. It codes for CASGAGTDSSTDTQYF.

This clone was seen only once. This chain links TRBV11-3 with TRBJ1-2; maybe TRBD1 (6 bases). Trimming left V 0 bases short and J 4 bases short, with 18 bases between. Germline loops: CDR1 SGHNT, CDR2 YENEEA. This CDR3 contains 17 residues. The CDR3 sequence is CASSLDGRRRGGYGYTF. As DNA, the CDR3 is TGTGCCAGCAGCTTAGATGGCAGAAGAAGAGGGGGCTATGGCTACACCTTC. Full variable domain (rest looked up from reference TRBV11-3 and TRBJ1-2): EAGVVQSPRYKIIEKKQPVAFWCNPISGHNTLYWYLQNLGQGPELLIRYENEEAVDDSQLPKDRFSAERLKGVDSTLKIQPAELGDSAVYLCASSLDGRRRGGYGYTFGSGTRLTVV.

The chain employs TRBV5-6 and TRBJ2-5, with 7 bases matching TRBD1. CDR1 is SGHDT, CDR2 YYEEEE, per germline. After removal of 0 bases from V and 5 bases from J, the junction contained 7 bases not matched to a gene. CDR3 size: 15 residues. CDR3 coding DNA: TGTGCCAGCAGCTTGGCTAGACAGGGAAAGGAGACCCAGTACTTC. Its translation is CASSLARQGKETQYF. Drawing the rest from reference TRBV5-6 and TRBJ2-5, the complete variable domain is DAGVTQSPTHLIKTRGQQVTLRCSPKSGHDTVSWYQQALGQGPQFIFQYYEEEERQRGNFPDRFSGHQFPNYSSELNVNALLLGDSALYLCASSLARQGKETQYFGPGTRLLVL.

This chain links TRBV29-1 with TRBJ2-7; the D is unclear. Trimming stripped 1 base from V and 5 bases from J, with 9 bases between. Germline values: CDR1 SQVTM, CDR2 ANQGSEA. CDR3 length equals 12 residues. This CDR3 reads CSVEGGIDEQYF. CDR3 coding DNA: TGCAGCGTTGAAGGAGGAATCGACGAGCAGTACTTC.

This sequence joins TRBV10-3 and TRBJ2-3; 10 bases fit TRBD2. This CDR3 is 15 amino acids long. V trimming: 4 bases; J trimming: 1 base; junction bases outside the gene matches: 2. Germline V lookup: CDR1 ENHRY, CDR2 SYGVKD. DNA of the CDR3: TGTGCCATCAGTGGTGGACTAGCGGGCACAGATACGCAGTATTTT. Its translation: CAISGGLAGTDTQYF.

This clone was seen only a few times. The chain uses TRBV5-1 and TRBJ2-1; the match to TRBD2 covers 7 bases. The V gene end was trimmed by 2 bases and the J gene end by 7 bases; junction bases not matched to a gene: 15. Germline CDR1 SGHRS, CDR2 YFSETQ. The CDR3 has 17 amino acids. The CDR3 nucleotides are TGCGCCAGCAGCTTAATCCTAGCGGCCTTTAGGGCTAATGAGCAGTTCTTC. Its protein product is CASSLILAAFRANEQFF.

The V call is TRBV21-1, the J call TRBJ1-1; the table's D call, TRBD1, has no DNA check behind it. TRBV21-1 is deemed a pseudogene. This CDR3 spans 12 amino acids. CDR3 sequence (DNA): TGTGCCAGCACTAACAGGGAAGCTGAAGCTTTCTTT. This sequence encodes CASTNREAEAFF.

The chain carries TRBV5-4 and TRBJ2-3; 8 bases agree with TRBD2. This CDR3 has 14 amino acids. V lost 2 bases and J lost 1; bases outside the gene matches: 0. CDR1 SGHNT and CDR2 YYREEE come from the germline V gene (reference sequence). The CDR3 bases are TGTGCCAGCAGCTTAGCGGGGGGCACAGATACGCAGTATTTT. This translates into CASSLAGGTDTQYF.

The chain is built from TRBV5-4 and TRBJ2-5, with 7 bases fitting TRBD1. The germline V gene has CDR1 SGHNT and CDR2 YYREEE (reference sequence). The CDR3 totals 14 residues. V shed 9 bases, J shed 2 bases, and the junction held 10 bases outside the gene matches. The DNA for the CDR3 is TGTGCCACCTCACCGGGACAGCGACAAGAGACCCAGTACTTC. Translating it yields CATSPGQRQETQYF.

The CDR3 is CASSLVPAGTDTQYF. The DNA of the CDR3 is TGTGCCAGCAGCTTAGTCCCAGCAGGCACAGATACGCAGTATTTT. The chain combines TRBV7-2 with TRBJ2-3; no clear D. The CDR3 covers 15 residues. Germline V gives CDR1 SGHTA, CDR2 FQGNSA. Trimming shortened V by 1 base and J by 1 base, and 9 bases separated the two germline ends.